Below are 23 T cell receptor beta chains sequenced from a single sample in a study of blood T cell repertoires in COVID-19. Assay: immunoSEQ multiplex PCR; the TCRdb copy retains only in-frame clones and omits some. The sample includes 400,000 to 550,000 clones, approximately 90% of them seen just once. Material: PBMCs or T cells enriched from blood (not recorded which). The receptor source for this set is a woman aged 18-35 years with acute COVID-19.

The chain uses TRBV5-1 and TRBJ2-1; TRBD2 agrees at 11 bases. The J segment lost 8 bases and the V segment lost 3 bases, leaving 13 bases of the junction unmatched. The CDR3 is 17 residues long. Germline V CDR1 and CDR2: SGHRS, YFSETQ. CDR3 amino acids: CASSSPLAGGEVDEQFF. CDR3 nucleotides: TGCGCCAGCAGCTCACCATTAGCGGGAGGGGAGGTCGATGAGCAGTTCTTC.

The chain has TRBV6-5 and TRBJ1-6; D is unresolved. V was trimmed by 11 bases and J by 0 bases, leaving 14 bases between them. The CDR3 totals 15 residues. Germline loops: CDR1 MNHEY, CDR2 SVGAGI. CDR3 protein: CAVWLGSSYNSPLHF. The CDR3 nucleotides are TGTGCCGTTTGGTTGGGGAGCTCCTATAATTCACCCCTCCACTTT.

This clone was detected once. This chain connects TRBV19 to TRBJ1-2; D unresolved. The ends were cut back, 2 bases at V and 4 bases at J, with 8 bases in the middle. Germline V lookup: CDR1 LNHDA, CDR2 SQIVND (reference sequence). The CDR3 sequence is 13 residues long. In nucleotides, the CDR3 is TGTGCCAGTAGTATATTCGACTTCTATGGCTACACCTTC. Its translation is CASSIFDFYGYTF.

The V gene is TRBV4-1, the J gene TRBJ2-5; D might be TRBD2 (6 bases). Germline CDR1 MGHRA, CDR2 YSYEKL. This CDR3 region has 14 residues. The V gene lost 0 bases and the J gene lost 5 bases, with 10 bases spanning the gap. As DNA, the CDR3 is TGCGCCAGCAGCCAAGAGGAGGGTTTGGAGACCCAGTACTTC. Translated: CASSQEEGLETQYF.

The chain couples TRBV5-1 to TRBJ2-2; no firm D call. This CDR3 region has 13 residues. The germline CDR1 and CDR2 sequences are SGHRS and YFSETQ. The V end lost 5 bases, the J end lost 3 bases, and 8 bases lay between the germline ends. The CDR3 sequence: CASRRSDTGELFF. CDR3 in DNA: TGCGCCAGCAGGAGGTCGGACACCGGGGAGCTGTTTTTT.

V is TRBV11-2 and J is TRBJ2-1, with a tentative D call TRBD2 (5 bases). The V gene's germline CDR1 is SGHAT and CDR2 FQNNGV. Trimming removed 5 bases at V and 4 bases at J, with 21 bases between. The CDR3 totals 17 residues. DNA of the CDR3: TGTGCCAGCAGCCCGGAGGCCGGGGTAGCCCCATACAATGAGCAGTTCTTC. Amino acids: CASSPEAGVAPYNEQFF.

This chain links TRBV4-1 with TRBJ2-7; 8 nucleotides match TRBD1. The CDR3 totals 15 residues. Germline V gene lookup returns CDR1 MGHRA and CDR2 YSYEKL. V was clipped by 4 bases and J by 0 bases; unmatched bases: 5. In DNA, the CDR3 is TGCGCCAGCAGCCCAGGACAGGGAGACTCCTACGAGCAGTACTTC. Residues: CASSPGQGDSYEQYF.

This rearrangement joins TRBV5-1 to TRBJ2-1, with 13 bases identical to TRBD2. Trimming cost V 5 bases and J 8 bases; bases outside gene matches: 19. The CDR3 has 19 amino acids. CDR1 is SGHRS, CDR2 YFSETQ, per germline. The CDR3 region is CASSVGGQRLAGGLDEQFF. The CDR3, as DNA: TGCGCCAGCAGTGTTGGAGGACAGCGACTAGCGGGAGGTCTGGATGAGCAGTTCTTC. The entire variable domain, with the rest obtained from reference TRBV5-1 and TRBJ2-1, is as follows: KAGVTQTPRYLIKTRGQQVTLSCSPISGHRSVSWYQQTPGQGLQFLFEYFSETQRNKGNFPGRFSGRQFSNSRSEMNVSTLELGDSALYLCASSVGGQRLAGGLDEQFFGPGTRLTVL.

The chain uses TRBV24-1 and TRBJ2-1, with TRBD2 matching 7 bases. Per the germline V gene, CDR1 is KGHDR and CDR2 is SFDVKD. CDR3 size: 12 residues. V dropped 9 bases and J dropped 5; count of bases not matched to a gene: 3. The DNA for the CDR3 is TGTGCCACCGGGGGGGGAAACAATGAGCAGTTCTTC. It translates to CATGGGNNEQFF.

The chain uses TRBV2 and TRBJ2-5; 9 positions agree with TRBD2. CDR1 and CDR2 (germline): SNHLY, FYNNEI. The V segment lost 1 base and the J segment 1 base; nucleotides outside the gene matches: 10. The CDR3 loop spans 18 amino acids. CDR3 DNA: TGTGCCAGCAGTGAAGAACCCGGGACTAGCCCCATCCAAGAGACCCAGTACTTC. This codes for CASSEEPGTSPIQETQYF. Full variable domain (remainder filled in from reference TRBV2 and TRBJ2-5): EPEVTQTPSHQVTQMGQEVILRCVPISNHLYFYWYRQILGQKVEFLVSFYNNEISEKSEIFDDQFSVERPDGSNFTLKIRSTKLEDSAMYFCASSEEPGTSPIQETQYFGPGTRLLVL.

Only one count was recorded for this clone. The chain has TRBV5-1 and TRBJ2-5; 13 bases agree with TRBD2. The CDR3 totals 18 residues. With 5 bases clipped from V and 3 bases from J, the junction kept 13 bases outside the gene matches. Looked up from germline, CDR1 is SGHRS and CDR2 is YFSETQ. The CDR3, as DNA: TGCGCCAGCAGAGGGGGACTAGCGGGGTTTTTCGGAGAAGAGACCCAGTACTTC. Translation: CASRGGLAGFFGEETQYF.

The chain employs TRBV2 and TRBJ2-4; 8 positions agree with TRBD1. The CDR3 extends over 13 amino acids. Germline V lookup: CDR1 SNHLY, CDR2 FYNNEI. V lost 6 bases, J lost 8 bases, and 6 bases stayed unmatched. As DNA, the CDR3 is TGTGCCAGCAGGGGACAGGTGGGGGACATTCAGTACTTC. Translated: CASRGQVGDIQYF.

This clone was seen a single time. The chain links TRBV29-1 to TRBJ2-1; 13 nucleotides line up with TRBD2. Germline trimming cut 4 bases from V and 1 base from J; bases unmatched to any gene: 7. Per the germline V gene, CDR1 is SQVTM and CDR2 is ANQGSEA. The CDR3 contains 17 residues. The CDR3 is CSVGGLAGPYSYNEQFF. The CDR3 nucleotides are TGCAGCGTTGGGGGACTAGCGGGACCCTATTCCTACAATGAGCAGTTCTTC.

This chain joins TRBV29-1 and TRBJ1-1, with 7 bases identical to TRBD1. This CDR3 has 14 amino acids. V lost 4 bases to trimming and J lost 4 bases; unmatched junction nucleotides: 9. CDR1 and CDR2 from the germline V gene are SQVTM and ANQGSEA. The CDR3 is CSVVGAGGGTEAFF. For the CDR3, the DNA is TGCAGCGTTGTTGGAGCAGGGGGTGGCACTGAAGCTTTCTTT.

The chain recombines TRBV15 with TRBJ1-2; unclear D gene. The ends were cut back, 0 bases at V and 7 bases at J, with 18 bases in the middle. The germline CDR1 and CDR2 sequences are LNHNV and YYDKDF (reference sequence). The CDR3 extends over 16 amino acids. CDR3 sequence (DNA): TGTGCCACCAGCAGAGATAGAGGAGGATCCAGGTCTGGCTACACCTTC. This gives the protein CATSRDRGGSRSGYTF.

About this clone: Other DNA sequences in the sample encode the same CDR3. The chain links TRBV5-1 to TRBJ1-2; D unclear. The V and J ends lost 4 bases and 0 bases respectively, with 10 bases between them. From germline, CDR1 is SGHRS and CDR2 YFSETQ. The CDR3 is made up of 14 amino acids. The CDR3 reads CASSPTGTNYGYTF. CDR3 in DNA: TGCGCCAGCAGCCCAACCGGGACTAACTATGGCTACACCTTC.

CDR3 amino acids: CASSPRGQANEKLFF. The CDR3 DNA reads as TGCGCCAGCAGCCCAAGGGGGCAAGCGAATGAAAAACTGTTTTTT. The chain joins TRBV5-1 to TRBJ1-4, with 7 bases aligning to TRBD1. Germline V gives CDR1 SGHRS, CDR2 YFSETQ. V dropped 4 bases and J dropped 5; count of bases not matched to a gene: 8. This CDR3 is 15 amino acids long.

As to this clone: This specimen includes other DNA sequences encoding the same CDR3. The V gene is TRBV5-1, the J gene TRBJ2-3, with D perhaps matching TRBD1 (5 bases). CDR3 size: 15 residues. Trimming stripped 0 bases from V and 0 bases from J, with 8 bases between. Germline V lookup: CDR1 SGHRS, CDR2 YFSETQ. The CDR3 DNA sequence: TGCGCCAGCAGCTTGGGACAGTCTAGCACAGATACGCAGTATTTT. Its protein is CASSLGQSSTDTQYF.

This clone came up once. Distinct nucleotide sequences in the sample also encode this CDR3. The chain joins TRBV27 to TRBJ1-2; 10 nucleotides line up with TRBD1. In germline, CDR1 is MNHEY, CDR2 SMNVEV (reference sequence). The CDR3 totals 13 residues. Losses at the gene ends were 6 bases for V and 6 bases for J; bases not matched to a gene: 4. CDR3 region: CASSLGQGDGYTF. In DNA, the CDR3 is TGTGCCAGCAGCCTCGGACAGGGGGATGGCTACACCTTC.

The chain carries TRBV29-1 and TRBJ1-2; 9 nucleotides match TRBD1. Germline values: CDR1 SQVTM, CDR2 ANQGSEA. This CDR3 is built from 16 residues. J was trimmed by 0 bases and V by 4 bases; bases with no gene match: 9. The CDR3 coding sequence is TGCAGCGTTGCCTCTACAGGGGGCATCTCTAACTATGGCTACACCTTC. This codes for CSVASTGGISNYGYTF.

The rearrangement links TRBV2 to TRBJ1-2; possibly TRBD1 for D (6 bases). Germline CDR1 reads SNHLY; CDR2 reads FYNNEI. V was clipped by 5 bases and J by 4 bases, with 23 bases between them. This CDR3 is 17 amino acids long. Written as DNA, the CDR3 is TGTGCCAGCAGTTACGACAGAGCATCGACAGGCAGCTATGGCTACACCTTC. Protein sequence: CASSYDRASTGSYGYTF.

The chain combines TRBV5-5 with TRBJ1-6; D remains ambiguous. CDR3 length: 16 residues. Germline CDR1 SGHKS, CDR2 YYEKEE (reference sequence). With 0 bases removed from V and 6 bases from J, the gap between germline ends came to 13 bases. In nucleotides, the CDR3 is TGTGCCAGCAGCTTGGACCTTGGACTGATTAATTCACCCCTCCACTTT. It encodes CASSLDLGLINSPLHF.

The rearrangement joins TRBV10-3 to TRBJ1-2, with D perhaps matching TRBD1 (6 bases). Germline CDR1 ENHRY, CDR2 SYGVKD. The CDR3 loop spans 14 amino acids. V dropped 6 bases and J dropped 6 bases, with 17 bases sitting between them. The CDR3 nucleotides read TGTGCCATCAGAGAGACCACCCAGGGGCATGGCTACACCTTC. Translating it yields CAIRETTQGHGYTF.